The rows below give T cell receptor beta chains drawn from one sample of a study of cytomegalovirus exposure and HLA in healthy donors. Data came from immunoSEQ multiplex PCR; TCRdb stores just in-frame clones and leaves some out. The data show about 160,000 clones, roughly 88% seen once. The sample comprised PBMCs. The receptors stem from a boy between 2 and 15 years old in good health and CMV-seronegative. The CDR3 runs from the conserved cysteine through the conserved F or W. D genes are given only for firm matches. A row's size may be missing; if present it is once, few, many or a size class.

>few|TRBV28|-|TRBJ1-1
CASSENDRFNTEAFF
TGTGCCAGCAGTGAAAACGACAGGTTCAACACTGAAGCTTTCTTT
>-|TRBV5-1|TRBD2|TRBJ2-3
CASSGGLAGSTDTQYF
TGCGCCAGCAGCGGCGGACTAGCGGGGAGCACAGATACGCAGTATTTT
>-|TRBV19|TRBD2|TRBJ2-3
CASSMASGIGTDTQYF
TGTGCCAGTAGTATGGCTAGCGGGATAGGTACAGATACGCAGTATTTT
>once|TRBV7-2|-|TRBJ1-5
CASSPPGTPNQPQHF
TGTGCCAGCAGCCCACCCGGGACACCAAATCAGCCCCAGCATTTT
>once|TRBV6-1|-|TRBJ1-2
CASSESVGVYGYTF
TGTGCCAGCAGTGAATCGGTAGGGGTCTATGGCTACACCTTC
>-|TRBV27|TRBD2|TRBJ2-3
CASSLSGGSWDTQYF
TGTGCCAGCAGCCTTAGCGGGGGAAGTTGGGATACGCAGTATTTT
>-|TRBV5-4|-|TRBJ2-1
CASSLIAGSYNEQFF
TGTGCCAGCAGCTTGATTGCGGGGTCCTACAATGAGCAGTTCTTC
>few|TRBV7-2|-|TRBJ2-1
CASTLGPGSYNEQFF
TGTGCCAGCACCCTGGGGCCGGGCTCCTACAATGAGCAGTTCTTC
>-|TRBV4-3|TRBD2|TRBJ2-7
CASSQDPREGSYEQYF
TGCGCCAGCAGCCAAGACCCCAGGGAGGGGTCCTACGAGCAGTACTTC
>-|TRBV10-3|-|TRBJ1-2
CAISERGQYGYTF
TGTGCCATCAGTGAAAGGGGCCAGTATGGCTACACCTTC
>-|TRBV11-2|-|TRBJ1-5
CASSLGDKDSQPQHF
TGTGCCAGCAGCTTGGGGGACAAGGACTCTCAGCCCCAGCATTTT
>-|TRBV13|-|TRBJ1-3
CASSLAVGTSRSGNTIYF
TGTGCCAGCAGCTTAGCCGTCGGGACTTCCCGCTCTGGAAACACCATATATTTT
>-|TRBV27|TRBD2|TRBJ2-2
CASSKTSGRAIAGELFF
TGTGCCAGCAGTAAGACTAGCGGGAGGGCGATCGCCGGGGAGCTGTTTTTT
>-|TRBV29-1|-|TRBJ1-2
CSVEDTYGYTF
TGCAGCGTTGAAGATACTTATGGCTACACCTTC
>-|TRBV7-2|-|TRBJ2-5
CASSLGLGGGSSSETQYF
TGTGCCAGCAGCTTAGGACTAGGGGGAGGGTCTTCGAGTGAGACCCAGTACTTC
>-|TRBV28|-|TRBJ1-2
CASRTSGAQGYGYTF
TGTGCCAGCAGGACGTCAGGGGCCCAAGGGTATGGCTACACCTTC
>few|TRBV2|-|TRBJ1-4
CASRTGGLDEKLFF
TGTGCCAGTAGGACGGGGGGGCTAGATGAAAAACTGTTTTTT
>-|TRBV25-1|TRBD1|TRBJ1-2
CASSEGGQLYGYTF
TGTGCCAGCAGTGAGGGGGGACAGCTCTATGGCTACACCTTC
>few|TRBV6-1|TRBD1|TRBJ2-3
CASAGQGTDTQYF
TGTGCCAGCGCGGGACAGGGCACAGATACGCAGTATTTT
>-|TRBV7-2|-|TRBJ1-2
CASSLDSEGYTF
TGTGCCAGCAGCCTGGACTCTGAAGGCTACACCTTC
>-|TRBV19|TRBD1|TRBJ2-2
CASRAIGDSYTGELFF
TGTGCCAGTAGGGCGATCGGGGACAGCTACACCGGGGAGCTGTTTTTT
>-|TRBV6-1|-|TRBJ2-7
CASSEAARYYEQYF
TGTGCCAGCAGTGAAGCCGCCAGATACTACGAGCAGTACTTC
>-|TRBV29-1|-|TRBJ2-2
CSVEDPSPYGTGELFF
TGCAGCGTTGAAGATCCCTCTCCTTACGGCACCGGGGAGCTGTTTTTT
>-|TRBV5-1|-|TRBJ2-1
CASSLGGTQTYNEQFF
TGCGCCAGCAGCTTGGGGGGCACACAAACCTACAATGAGCAGTTCTTC
>-|TRBV15|-|TRBJ1-4
CATSRGWSAGVEKLFF
TGTGCCACCAGCAGGGGGTGGAGCGCAGGGGTGGAAAAACTGTTTTTT
>-|TRBV5-1|TRBD1|TRBJ2-2
CASGSLQGAGTGELFF
TGCGCCAGCGGAAGCCTACAGGGGGCGGGCACCGGGGAGCTGTTTTTT
>-|TRBV5-1|-|TRBJ2-3
CASSVQGTDTQYF
TGCGCCAGCAGCGTACAGGGCACAGATACGCAGTATTTT
>-|TRBV5-4|-|TRBJ1-6
CASSFLDENSPLHF
TGTGCCAGCAGCTTTCTAGACGAGAATTCACCCCTCCACTTT
>-|TRBV7-9|-|TRBJ2-1
CASSLDGGSDEQFF
TGTGCCAGCAGCTTAGACGGTGGGAGCGATGAGCAGTTCTTC
>-|TRBV4-3|-|TRBJ2-3
CASSLTPLATDTQYF
TGCGCCAGCAGCCTAACCCCACTAGCAACAGATACGCAGTATTTT
>-|TRBV30|-|TRBJ1-6
CAWSVQGQNSPLHF
TGTGCCTGGAGTGTACAAGGACAAAATTCACCCCTCCACTTT
>-|TRBV27|TRBD2|TRBJ2-3
CASSLQLAGGPNTQYF
TGTGCCAGCAGTTTACAACTAGCGGGGGGGCCAAATACGCAGTATTTT
>-|TRBV10-3|TRBD2|TRBJ2-2
CAIGTSTSTGELFF
TGTGCCATCGGGACTAGCACTTCGACCGGGGAGCTGTTTTTT
>few|TRBV6-1|-|TRBJ1-6
CASSGLENSPLHF
TGTGCCAGCAGTGGGCTTGAAAATTCACCCCTCCACTTT
>-|TRBV5-1|TRBD1|TRBJ1-1
CASSLVLQGAEAFF
TGCGCCAGCAGCTTGGTTCTACAGGGGGCTGAAGCTTTCTTT
>-|TRBV7-2|-|TRBJ2-1
CASSLEPTSGVDEQFF
TGTGCCAGCAGCTTAGAGCCGACTTCGGGAGTGGATGAGCAGTTCTTC
>once|TRBV9|TRBD2|TRBJ2-1
CASSVDGTSGVRALSYNEQFF
TGTGCCAGCAGCGTAGATGGGACTAGCGGGGTCCGTGCCCTCTCCTACAATGAGCAGTTCTTC
>-|TRBV30|-|TRBJ2-5
CAWSARLQRRSQETQYF
TGTGCCTGGAGTGCGAGGCTTCAGCGGAGAAGCCAAGAGACCCAGTACTTC
>-|TRBV2|-|TRBJ2-3
CASGSSDGRGTQYF
TGTGCCAGCGGAAGCAGTGATGGGAGAGGTACGCAGTATTTT
>once|TRBV7-8|-|TRBJ1-1
CASKLQVINTEAFF
TGTGCCAGCAAACTACAGGTCATAAACACTGAAGCTTTCTTT
>-|TRBV27|-|TRBJ2-1
CASNNSEQFF
TGTGCCAGCAATAACAGTGAGCAGTTCTTC
>-|TRBV6-1|-|TRBJ1-3
CASSQSSGNTIYF
TGTGCCAGCTCACAGAGCTCTGGAAACACCATATATTTT
>-|TRBV7-2|TRBD1|TRBJ1-4
CASSPGGYGEKLFF
TGTGCCAGCAGTCCAGGGGGCTACGGGGAAAAACTGTTTTTT
>-|TRBV6-5|TRBD1|TRBJ1-1
CASRRQGANTEAFF
TGTGCCAGCCGGCGGCAGGGGGCGAACACTGAAGCTTTCTTT
>-|TRBV30|TRBD2|TRBJ2-3
CACGGRADTQYF
TGTGCATGCGGCGGGAGGGCAGATACGCAGTATTTT
>few|TRBV30|TRBD2|TRBJ2-1
CAWRTSGSYNEQFF
TGTGCCTGGAGGACTAGCGGGAGTTACAATGAGCAGTTCTTC
>-|TRBV18|TRBD2|TRBJ2-7
CASNREGGPFDEQYF
TGTGCCTCCAATAGGGAGGGAGGGCCTTTTGACGAGCAGTACTTC
>-|TRBV9|-|TRBJ1-5
CASSEGDSNQPQHF
TGTGCCAGCAGCGAAGGAGATAGCAATCAGCCCCAGCATTTT
>-|TRBV12-5|-|TRBJ1-5
CASGLENQPQHF
TGTGCTAGTGGCCTAGAAAATCAGCCCCAGCATTTT
>-|TRBV30|-|TRBJ2-2
CAWSVNGRGTGELFF
TGTGCCTGGAGTGTGAACGGGAGAGGCACCGGGGAGCTGTTTTTT
>-|TRBV7-9|-|TRBJ2-1
CASSSFDRRGEQFF
TGTGCCAGCAGCTCCTTCGACCGGAGGGGAGAGCAGTTCTTC
>-|TRBV7-2|TRBD2|TRBJ2-7
CASGKTSGTYEQYF
TGTGCCAGCGGCAAGACTAGCGGTACCTACGAGCAGTACTTC
>-|TRBV7-9|-|TRBJ1-4
CASSFTTNNEKLFF
TGTGCCAGCAGCTTTACAACCAATAATGAAAAACTGTTTTTT
>-|TRBV9|-|TRBJ1-1
CASSVGPGRTEAFF
TGTGCCAGCAGCGTAGGCCCCGGTCGGACTGAAGCTTTCTTT
>-|TRBV5-1|-|TRBJ2-1
CASSFQGLGNEQFF
TGCGCCAGCAGCTTTCAGGGCCTAGGCAATGAGCAGTTCTTC
>-|TRBV5-1|TRBD2|TRBJ2-3
CASSLAVAGSTDTQYF
TGCGCCAGCAGCTTGGCCGTAGCGGGGAGCACAGATACGCAGTATTTT
>-|TRBV28|TRBD1|TRBJ1-4
CASSLLTGVGEKLFF
TGTGCCAGCAGTCTCCTGACAGGGGTTGGTGAAAAACTGTTTTTT
>-|TRBV5-6|-|TRBJ2-7
CASSPGGLRSSYEQYF
TGTGCCAGCAGCCCTGGAGGGCTGAGGAGCTCCTACGAGCAGTACTTC
>-|TRBV7-6|-|TRBJ1-2
CASSSHWGGYTF
TGTGCCAGCAGCTCTCACTGGGGCGGCTACACCTTC